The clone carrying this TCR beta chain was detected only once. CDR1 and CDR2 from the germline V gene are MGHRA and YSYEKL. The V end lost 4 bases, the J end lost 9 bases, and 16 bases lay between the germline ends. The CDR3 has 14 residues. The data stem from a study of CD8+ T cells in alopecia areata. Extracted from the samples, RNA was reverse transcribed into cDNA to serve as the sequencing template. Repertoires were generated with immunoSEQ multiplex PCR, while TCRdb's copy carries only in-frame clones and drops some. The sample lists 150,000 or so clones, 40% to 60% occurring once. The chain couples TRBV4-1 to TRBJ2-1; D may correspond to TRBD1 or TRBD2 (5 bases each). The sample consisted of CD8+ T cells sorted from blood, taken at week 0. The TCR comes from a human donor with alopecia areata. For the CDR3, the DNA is TGCGCCAGCAGCCCCGGGACCCTCTCGAGTGAGCAGTTCTTC. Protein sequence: CASSPGTLSSEQFF.